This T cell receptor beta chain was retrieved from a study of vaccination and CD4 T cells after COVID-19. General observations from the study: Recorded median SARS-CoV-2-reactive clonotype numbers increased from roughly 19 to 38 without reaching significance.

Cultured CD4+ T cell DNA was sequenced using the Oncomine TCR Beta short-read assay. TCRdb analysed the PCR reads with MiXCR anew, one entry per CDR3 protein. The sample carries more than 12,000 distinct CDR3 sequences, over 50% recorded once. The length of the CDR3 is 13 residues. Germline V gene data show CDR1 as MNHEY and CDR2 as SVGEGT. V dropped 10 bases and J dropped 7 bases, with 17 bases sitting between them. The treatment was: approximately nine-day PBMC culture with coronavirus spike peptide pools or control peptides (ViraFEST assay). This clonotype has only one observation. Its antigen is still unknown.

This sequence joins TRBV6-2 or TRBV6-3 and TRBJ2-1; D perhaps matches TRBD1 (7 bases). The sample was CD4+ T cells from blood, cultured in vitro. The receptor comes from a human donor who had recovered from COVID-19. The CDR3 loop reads CATPKQGRNEQFF. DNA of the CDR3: TGTGCCACCCCGAAACAGGGGAGGAATGAGCAGTTCTTC.